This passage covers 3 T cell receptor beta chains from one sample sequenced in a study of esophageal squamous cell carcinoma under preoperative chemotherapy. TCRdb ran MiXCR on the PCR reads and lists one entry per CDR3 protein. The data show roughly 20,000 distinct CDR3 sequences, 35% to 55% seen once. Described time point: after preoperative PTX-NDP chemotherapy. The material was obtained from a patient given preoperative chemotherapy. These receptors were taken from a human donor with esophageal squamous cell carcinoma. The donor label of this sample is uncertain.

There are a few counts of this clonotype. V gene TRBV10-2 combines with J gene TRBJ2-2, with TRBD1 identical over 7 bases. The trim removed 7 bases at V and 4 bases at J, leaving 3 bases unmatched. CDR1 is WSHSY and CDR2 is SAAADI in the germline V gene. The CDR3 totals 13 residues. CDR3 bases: TGCGCCAGCAAAACAGGGGTCACCGGGGAGCTGTTTTTT. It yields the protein CASKTGVTGELFF.

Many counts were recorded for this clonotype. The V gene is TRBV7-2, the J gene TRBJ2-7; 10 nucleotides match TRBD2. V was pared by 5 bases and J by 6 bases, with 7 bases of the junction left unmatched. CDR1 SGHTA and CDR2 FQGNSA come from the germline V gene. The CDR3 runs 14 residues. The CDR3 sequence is CASSRSGRAGEQYF. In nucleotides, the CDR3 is TGTGCCAGCAGCCGGAGCGGGAGGGCCGGCGAGCAGTACTTC. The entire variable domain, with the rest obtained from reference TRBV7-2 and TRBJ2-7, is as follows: GAGVSQSPSNKVTEKGKDVELRCDPISGHTALYWYRQSLGQGLEFLIYFQGNSAPDKSGLPSDRFSAERTGGSVSTLTIQRTQQEDSAVYLCASSRSGRAGEQYFGPGTRLTVT.

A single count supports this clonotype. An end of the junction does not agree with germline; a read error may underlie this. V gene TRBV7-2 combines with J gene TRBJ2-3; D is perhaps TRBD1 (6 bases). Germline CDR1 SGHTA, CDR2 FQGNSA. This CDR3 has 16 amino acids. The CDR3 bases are TGTGCCAGCAGCTTAGGGGGGCGGCGGGCGACAAACACGCAGTATTTC. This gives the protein CASSLGGRRATNTQYF.